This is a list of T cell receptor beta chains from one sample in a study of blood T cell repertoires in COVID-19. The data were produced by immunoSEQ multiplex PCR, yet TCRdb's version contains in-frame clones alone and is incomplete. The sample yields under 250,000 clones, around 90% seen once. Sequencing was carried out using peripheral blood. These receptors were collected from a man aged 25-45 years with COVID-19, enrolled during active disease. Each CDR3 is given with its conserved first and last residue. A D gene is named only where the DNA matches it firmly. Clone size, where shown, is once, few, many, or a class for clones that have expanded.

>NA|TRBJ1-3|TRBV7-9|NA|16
TGTGCCAGCAGCTTACTTACGGGTTTGACTGGAAACACCATATATTTT
CASSLLTGLTGNTIYF
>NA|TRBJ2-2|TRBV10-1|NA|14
TGCGCCAGCGGATCGGGGGGCGAGACCGGGGAGCTGTTTTTT
CASGSGGETGELFF
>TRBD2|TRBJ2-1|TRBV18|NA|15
TGTGCCAGCTCACCGCCTAGCGGGGGCGGGGGTGAGCAGTTCTTC
CASSPPSGGGGEQFF
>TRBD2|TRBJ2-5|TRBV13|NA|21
TGTGCCAGCAGCTTAGATGGCTATTCCGGACTAGCGGGGGTGCCACAAGAGACCCAGTACTTC
CASSLDGYSGLAGVPQETQYF
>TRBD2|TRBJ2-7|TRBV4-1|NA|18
TGCGCCAGCAGCCAAGAGGACCCAAGGGCTAGCGGGGACTACGAGCAGTACTTC
CASSQEDPRASGDYEQYF
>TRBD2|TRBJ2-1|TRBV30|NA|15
TGTGCCTGGAGTCTGCGACTAGCGGGGGGCAATGAGCAGTTCTTC
CAWSLRLAGGNEQFF
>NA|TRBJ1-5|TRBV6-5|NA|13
TGTGCTACTGAACAGGGTCAGACTCAGCCCCAGCATTTT
CATEQGQTQPQHF
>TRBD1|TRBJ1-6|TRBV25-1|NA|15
TGTGCCAGCAGTGCACTCAGGGGGAGTAATTCACCCCTCCACTTT
CASSALRGSNSPLHF
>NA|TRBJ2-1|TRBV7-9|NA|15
TGTGCCAGCAGCTTAGCTAGGGGGGGTCAAAATGAGCAGTTCTTC
CASSLARGGQNEQFF
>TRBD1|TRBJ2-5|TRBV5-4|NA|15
TGTGCCAGCAGCGAAGTACAGGGGGCAGGGGAGACCCAGTACTTC
CASSEVQGAGETQYF
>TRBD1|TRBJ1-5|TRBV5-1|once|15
TGCGCCAGCAGCTTGGGACAGGGCGCAGGTCAGCCCCAGCATTTT
CASSLGQGAGQPQHF
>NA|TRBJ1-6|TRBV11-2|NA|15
TGTGCCAGCAGCGCGGCGGGGGTTGGATATTCACCCCTCCACTTT
CASSAAGVGYSPLHF
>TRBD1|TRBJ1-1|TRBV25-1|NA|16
TGTGCCAGCAGTGCTTTTGGGACAGGGGTGAACACTGAAGCTTTCTTT
CASSAFGTGVNTEAFF
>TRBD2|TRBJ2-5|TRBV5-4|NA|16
TGTGCCAGCAGCTTGGCGCCTAGCGGGATGCAAGAGACCCAGTACTTC
CASSLAPSGMQETQYF
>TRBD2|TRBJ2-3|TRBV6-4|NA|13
TGTGCCAGCAGTGAACTAGCGGGGGAGACGCAGTATTTT
CASSELAGETQYF
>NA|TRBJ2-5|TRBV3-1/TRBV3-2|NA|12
TGTGCCAGCAGCCAGCAGGAAGAGACCCAGTACTTC
CASSQQEETQYF
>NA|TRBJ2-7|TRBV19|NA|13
TGTGCCAGTAGTCCCTCCGGAGCCTACGAGCAGTACTTC
CASSPSGAYEQYF
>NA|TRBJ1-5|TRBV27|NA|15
TGTGCCAGCAGTTTATCGGTGGGGGCTGGACAGCCCCAGCATTTT
CASSLSVGAGQPQHF
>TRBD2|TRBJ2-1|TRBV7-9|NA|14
TGTGCCAGCAGGAATAGCGGGGGGGCATATGAGCAGTTCTTC
CASRNSGGAYEQFF
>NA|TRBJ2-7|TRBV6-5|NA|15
TGTGCCAGCAGTAGGTATTCGGACAAATCCTACGAGCAGTACTTC
CASSRYSDKSYEQYF
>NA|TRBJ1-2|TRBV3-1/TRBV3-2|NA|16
TGTGCCAGCAGCCCGACTGTCGTGTCGACGAAAGGCGGCTACACCTTC
CASSPTVVSTKGGYTF
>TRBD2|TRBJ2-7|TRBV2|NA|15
TGTGCCAGCAGATCGACTAGCGGGGGAACCTACGAGCAGTACTTC
CASRSTSGGTYEQYF
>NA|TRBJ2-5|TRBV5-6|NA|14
TGTGCCAGCATCCTCCGGGTGACCCAAGAGACCCAGTACTTC
CASILRVTQETQYF
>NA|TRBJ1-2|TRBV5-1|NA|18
TGCGCCAGCAGCTCGCTACGCGCCCACAGGGACGCTAACTATGGCTACACCTTC
CASSSLRAHRDANYGYTF
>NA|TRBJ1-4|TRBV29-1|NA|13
TGCAGCGTTGAAGTGACATTGGGTGAAAAACTGTTTTTT
CSVEVTLGEKLFF